The 5 T cell receptor beta chains listed next were all sequenced from one sample in a study of blood T cell repertoires in COVID-19. This table comes from immunoSEQ multiplex PCR, and its TCRdb copy is limited to in-frame clones, with some not included. Of some 170,000 clones in the sample, 84% were seen once. Input material: PBMCs or T cells enriched from blood (not recorded which). The receptors were gathered from a man aged 50 to 59 who had recovered from COVID-19.

This clone was picked up a small number of times. This rearrangement joins TRBV11-2 to TRBJ2-4; D is unclear. This CDR3 spans 17 amino acids. CDR1 and CDR2 from the germline V gene are SGHAT and FQNNGV. The V end lost 0 bases, the J end lost 0 bases, and 12 bases lay between the germline ends. The CDR3, as DNA: TGTGCCAGCAGCTTAGATCGTCCCACATTAGCCAAAAACATTCAGTACTTC. Its translation: CASSLDRPTLAKNIQYF.

The J gene is TRBJ2-7, the V gene TRBV6-1; unclear D gene. Trimming left V 0 bases short and J 1 base short, with 16 bases between. CDR1 is MNHNS and CDR2 is SASEGT in the germline V gene. The CDR3 has 17 amino acids. CDR3 bases: TGTGCCAGCAGTGAAGCGCGAGCGAGTACTTTATCCTACGAGCAGTACTTC. Protein sequence: CASSEARASTLSYEQYF.

Only a few counts were recorded for this clone. The J gene is TRBJ1-2, the V gene TRBV4-1; D is possibly TRBD1 (6 bases). The germline CDR1 and CDR2 sequences are MGHRA and YSYEKL. There are 15 residues in the CDR3. V was trimmed by 1 base and J by 4 bases, leaving 13 bases between them. The CDR3 region is CASSQVADSLYGYTF. The CDR3 DNA sequence: TGCGCCAGCAGCCAAGTTGCGGACAGCCTCTATGGCTACACCTTC.

This clone is a singleton in its sample. The rearrangement uses TRBV28 and TRBJ2-7, with a weak D call TRBD2 (6 bases). Germline CDR1 reads MDHEN; CDR2 reads SYDVKM. V lost 1 base and J lost 3, with 13 bases in between. This CDR3 has 15 amino acids. The CDR3 sequence is CASSLSGGINYEQYF. For the CDR3, the DNA is TGTGCCAGCAGTTTATCTGGGGGGATCAACTACGAGCAGTACTTC.

The chain couples TRBV15 to TRBJ1-3; D may be TRBD1 (6 bases). Between the trimmed V and J ends, which lost 5 bases and 4 bases, there was a span of 18 bases. CDR3 length: 16 amino acids. Germline lookup yields CDR1 LNHNV and CDR2 YYDKDF (reference sequence). CDR3 DNA sequence: TGTGCCACCAGCTTGGACCGGGACATTATGGGAAACACCATATATTTT. Translating it yields CATSLDRDIMGNTIYF.